This passage covers 9 T cell receptor beta chains from one sample sequenced in a study of blood T cell repertoires in COVID-19. Clones were read by immunoSEQ multiplex PCR, and TCRdb kept only the in-frame ones, dropping some. The sample holds 140,000 or so clones, over 75% seen once. The sequenced material came from peripheral blood. Receptors originate from a man between 60 and 75 years old with active or convalescent COVID-19.

The gene calls are TRBV6-1 and TRBJ1-1, with 8 bases fitting TRBD1. This CDR3 is 15 amino acids long. Germline lookup yields CDR1 MNHNS and CDR2 SASEGT. The V gene end was trimmed by 3 bases and the J gene end by 5 bases; junction bases not matched to a gene: 8. CDR3 protein: CASSELRGRRTEAFF. The DNA of the CDR3 is TGTGCCAGCAGTGAGCTCAGGGGGCGCAGGACTGAAGCTTTCTTT.

In DNA form, the CDR3 reads TGTGCCAGCAGCTTAAGAGCGGGAGGTCTGGAGACCCAGTACTTC. This codes for CASSLRAGGLETQYF. The rearrangement uses TRBV7-2 and TRBJ2-5, with 9 bases matching TRBD2. The CDR3 loop spans 15 amino acids. Germline V gene sequence: CDR1 SGHTA, CDR2 FQGNSA. J lost 5 bases, V lost 2 bases, and 6 bases had no gene match. Based on the CDR3 plus reference TRBV7-2 and TRBJ2-5, the full variable domain is GAGVSQSPSNKVTEKGKDVELRCDPISGHTALYWYRQSLGQGLEFLIYFQGNSAPDKSGLPSDRFSAERTGGSVSTLTIQRTQQEDSAVYLCASSLRAGGLETQYFGPGTRLLVL.

The V call is TRBV28, the J call TRBJ2-2; D perhaps matches TRBD1 (6 bases). The length of the CDR3 is 15 residues. Trimming left V 4 bases short and J 3 bases short, with 12 bases between. Germline V lookup: CDR1 MDHEN, CDR2 SYDVKM. The CDR3 loop is CASSSRDTDTGELFF. The CDR3 region has the DNA TGTGCCAGCAGTTCCCGGGACACAGACACCGGGGAGCTGTTTTTT.

The rearrangement uses TRBV9 and TRBJ1-1; no clear D. V lost 3 bases, J lost 1 base, and 16 bases lay in between. Per germline, CDR1 SGDLS and CDR2 YYNGEE. The length of the CDR3 is 16 residues. This CDR3 is CASSATGLQGNTEAFF. In DNA, the CDR3 is TGTGCCAGCAGCGCCACCGGACTCCAAGGGAACACTGAAGCTTTCTTT. Combining the CDR3 with reference TRBV9 and TRBJ1-1 gives the whole variable domain DSGVTQTPKHLITATGQRVTLRCSPRSGDLSVYWYQQSLDQGLQFLIQYYNGEERAKGNILERFSAQQFPDLHSELNLSSLELGDSALYFCASSATGLQGNTEAFFGQGTRLTVV.

The chain couples TRBV18 to TRBJ2-3, with a possible D match to TRBD2 (6 bases). The CDR3 is made up of 16 amino acids. The germline CDR1 and CDR2 sequences are KGHSH and LQKENI. V was clipped by 4 bases and J by 0 bases, with 14 bases between them. In nucleotides, the CDR3 is TGTGCCAGCTCACTCGGGGGATTTTCTAGCACAGATACGCAGTATTTT. Translated, it gives CASSLGGFSSTDTQYF.

The J gene is TRBJ1-4, the V gene TRBV29-1; D possibly corresponds to TRBD1 (6 bases). Trimming took 4 bases from V and 3 from J, leaving 9 bases between them. The CDR3 runs to 13 residues. Germline CDR1 is SQVTM and CDR2 is ANQGSEA. In nucleotides, the CDR3 is TGCAGCGTTGCAGGGGTGGCTAATGAAAAACTGTTTTTT. Translating it yields CSVAGVANEKLFF.

This rearrangement joins TRBV19 to TRBJ1-4; 8 bases fit TRBD1. The trim removed 6 bases at V and 2 bases at J, leaving 8 bases unmatched. The CDR3 covers 16 residues. Germline lookup yields CDR1 LNHDA and CDR2 SQIVND (reference sequence). The CDR3 sequence is CASRDRYRGTNEKLFF. CDR3 sequence (DNA): TGTGCCAGTAGGGACCGTTACAGGGGGACTAATGAAAAACTGTTTTTT.

V gene TRBV10-3 combines with J gene TRBJ2-1; D is perhaps TRBD1 (5 bases). This CDR3 is built from 11 residues. CDR1 is ENHRY and CDR2 is SYGVKD in the germline V gene. V lost 10 bases, J lost 5 bases, and 9 bases lay in between. The CDR3 sequence is CATRQNNEQFF. The CDR3 region has the DNA TGTGCCACCAGACAGAACAATGAGCAGTTCTTC.

The rearrangement joins TRBV5-1 to TRBJ2-1; the D gene is possibly TRBD1 (5 bases). The germline gives CDR1 SGHRS, CDR2 YFSETQ. V was trimmed by 0 bases and J by 4 bases, leaving 8 bases between them. The CDR3 sequence is 14 residues long. The CDR3 spells CASSLEQGYNEQFF. DNA of the CDR3: TGCGCCAGCAGCTTGGAGCAGGGATACAATGAGCAGTTCTTC.